A selection of T cell receptor beta chains follows, all from one sample in a study of T-cell reconstitution after alpha-beta-depleted transplantation in children. TCRdb reprocessed the PCR reads via MiXCR and lists one record per CDR3 protein. The sample carries some 240,000 distinct CDR3 sequences, 9.7% recorded once. The sample here was PBMCs from the stem cell graft donor, taken from the stem cell graft. The receptors originated from a human donor who donated a stem cell graft to a child with SCID. The CDR3 runs from the conserved cysteine through the conserved F or W. The order of the fields is D gene, clone size, J gene, V gene, CDR3 protein, CDR3 DNA. The D gene is left open where the match is weak. The size entry is marked missing in some rows and otherwise reads once, few, many or a size class.

-	many	TRBJ1-1	TRBV5-6	CASSPRPGLIANTEAFF	TGTGCCAGCAGCCCACGCCCCGGGTTAATTGCGAACACTGAAGCTTTCTTT
-	many	TRBJ2-1	TRBV5-1	CASSLSLGSSYNEQFF	TGCGCCAGCAGCTTATCTCTAGGGAGCTCCTACAATGAGCAGTTCTTC
-	many	TRBJ2-1	TRBV20-1	CSARDTPGYNEQFF	TGCAGTGCTAGAGATACCCCGGGATACAATGAGCAGTTCTTC
-	-	TRBJ2-7	TRBV7-2	CASSSRHEQYF	TGTGCCAGCAGCTCTCGGCACGAGCAGTACTTC
-	many	TRBJ2-4	TRBV4-2	CASSQGGGLAKNIQYF	TGTGCCAGCAGCCAAGGAGGGGGGCTAGCCAAAAACATTCAGTACTTC
-	many	TRBJ2-1	TRBV10-3	CAISEPSYNEQFF	TGTGCCATCAGTGAGCCCAGCTACAATGAGCAGTTCTTC
-	many	TRBJ2-2	TRBV5-1	CASSFYEGANTGELFF	TGCGCCAGCAGCTTTTATGAGGGGGCGAACACCGGGGAGCTGTTTTTT
TRBD2	many	TRBJ2-1	TRBV28	CASSEAGDSYNEQFF	TGTGCCAGCAGTGAGGCGGGGGACTCCTACAATGAGCAGTTCTTC
-	many	TRBJ1-5	TRBV12-3/TRBV12-4	CASSGAVREPQHF	TGTGCCAGCAGTGGGGCCGTTCGGGAGCCCCAGCATTTT
TRBD1	-	TRBJ2-5	TRBV5-1	CASSLMGQLEETQYF	TGCGCCAGCAGCTTGATGGGACAGCTCGAAGAGACCCAGTACTTC
-	many	TRBJ2-2	TRBV20-1	CSVKGRVTGELFF	TGCAGTGTTAAGGGGCGTGTCACCGGGGAGCTGTTTTTT
TRBD1	many	TRBJ1-6	TRBV20-1	CSAADRGNSPLHF	TGCAGTGCTGCCGACAGGGGTAATTCACCCCTCCACTTT
-	many	TRBJ2-5	TRBV12-3/TRBV12-4	CASRIREETQYF	TGTGCCAGCAGAATCAGGGAAGAGACCCAGTACTTC
-	many	TRBJ1-4	TRBV6-1	CASSEGENEKLFF	TGTGCCAGCAGTGAAGGGGAGAATGAAAAACTGTTTTTT
-	many	TRBJ1-1	TRBV12-3/TRBV12-4	CASSFSPWANTEAFF	TGTGCCAGCAGTTTCTCCCCCTGGGCGAACACTGAAGCTTTCTTT
-	-	TRBJ2-7	TRBV15	CATSRGEALRNEQYF	TGTGCCACCAGCAGAGGAGAGGCCTTACGGAACGAGCAGTACTTC
-	many	TRBJ2-2	TRBV10-3	CAINKDGTGELFF	TGTGCCATCAATAAGGATGGCACCGGGGAGCTGTTTTTT
-	many	TRBJ1-5	TRBV27	CASSTGFGQPQHF	TGTGCCAGCAGCACAGGGTTTGGTCAGCCCCAGCATTTT
-	few	TRBJ2-7	TRBV18	CASSPNARGGEQYF	TGTGCCAGCTCACCAAATGCCAGGGGAGGCGAGCAGTACTTC
-	-	TRBJ2-3	TRBV20-1	CSARDRGFRTQYF	TGCAGTGCTAGAGATCGGGGCTTCCGGACGCAGTATTTT
TRBD1	many	TRBJ1-6	TRBV5-1	CASSRTGGSSYNSPLHF	TGCGCCAGCAGCCGGACAGGGGGGAGCTCCTATAATTCACCCCTCCACTTT
-	-	TRBJ1-5	TRBV6-2/TRBV6-3	CASSYSDEWQPQHF	TGTGCCAGCAGTTACTCGGACGAGTGGCAGCCCCAGCATTTT
-	many	TRBJ1-1	TRBV5-1	CASGLTPGNTEAFF	TGCGCCAGCGGCTTAACCCCAGGGAACACTGAAGCTTTCTTT
-	few	TRBJ1-6	TRBV2	CASSAVFPEGSPLHF	TGTGCCAGCAGTGCGGTATTCCCGGAGGGTTCACCCCTCCACTTT
TRBD2	many	TRBJ2-3	TRBV3-1	CASSQERQRGYTDTQYF	TGTGCCAGCAGCCAAGAACGCCAGCGGGGGTACACAGATACGCAGTATTTT
TRBD1	many	TRBJ1-5	TRBV7-2	CASSPTGTVNQPQHF	TGTGCCAGCAGCCCAACAGGGACAGTAAATCAGCCCCAGCATTTT
TRBD2	few	TRBJ2-5	TRBV20-1	CSARIITGGHQEETQYF	TGCAGTGCTAGGATTATAACGGGGGGGCATCAAGAAGAGACCCAGTACTTC
-	many	TRBJ2-3	TRBV2	CASSVGMGPRKGTDTQYF	TGTGCCAGCAGTGTAGGTATGGGACCCAGAAAGGGCACAGATACGCAGTATTTT
TRBD1	many	TRBJ1-2	TRBV11-2	CASSPDPGGTWGGYTF	TGTGCCAGCAGCCCAGACCCAGGGGGAACGTGGGGAGGCTACACCTTC
-	many	TRBJ1-5	TRBV20-1	CSARDPGKGDQPQHF	TGCAGTGCTAGAGATCCCGGCAAGGGGGATCAGCCCCAGCATTTT
-	-	TRBJ1-2	TRBV18	CASSPSNVNYGYTF	TGTGCCAGCTCACCAAGTAACGTGAACTATGGCTACACCTTC
-	many	TRBJ1-1	TRBV7-9	CASSLVGTYTEAFF	TGTGCCAGCAGCTTAGTTGGCACCTACACTGAAGCTTTCTTT
-	few	TRBJ2-2	TRBV6-5	CASRTTTGELFF	TGTGCCAGCAGGACGACGACCGGGGAGCTGTTTTTT
TRBD1	many	TRBJ1-2	TRBV5-1	CASSWTGEGGYTF	TGCGCCAGCAGCTGGACAGGGGAGGGTGGCTACACCTTC
-	many	TRBJ2-2	TRBV12-3/TRBV12-4	CASTQTGELFF	TGTGCCAGCACTCAAACCGGGGAGCTGTTTTTT
-	few	TRBJ1-1	TRBV20-1	CSAEPMGRDTEAFF	TGCAGTGCCGAACCCATGGGCCGGGACACTGAAGCTTTCTTT
TRBD2	many	TRBJ2-1	TRBV4-3	CASSQDLAGLRSRQFF	TGCGCCAGCAGCCAAGACCTAGCGGGGCTGAGAAGTCGGCAGTTCTTC
-	many	TRBJ1-2	TRBV5-1	CASSLGAGQGYGYTF	TGCGCCAGCAGCTTGGGGGCAGGCCAAGGGTATGGCTACACCTTC
-	many	TRBJ2-1	TRBV28	CASSGGTDSYNEQFF	TGTGCCAGCTCTGGGGGGACGGACTCCTACAATGAGCAGTTCTTC
-	many	TRBJ1-1	TRBV6-1	CASRMREGPNTEAFF	TGTGCCAGCAGGATGCGGGAGGGGCCGAACACTGAAGCTTTCTTT
-	many	TRBJ2-7	TRBV20-1	CSARGQWDEQYF	TGCAGTGCTAGAGGACAGTGGGACGAGCAGTACTTC
TRBD2	many	TRBJ2-1	TRBV10-3	CAISENTGLVLHEQFF	TGTGCCATCAGTGAGAACACGGGACTAGTCCTCCATGAGCAGTTCTTC
-	many	TRBJ2-1	TRBV5-6	CASVRGRSYNEQFF	TGTGCCAGCGTGCGGGGGCGATCCTACAATGAGCAGTTCTTC
TRBD2	-	TRBJ2-2	TRBV20-1	CSARAPAGGDTGELFF	TGCAGTGCTAGAGCCCCCGCGGGGGGCGACACCGGGGAGCTGTTTTTT
TRBD1	many	TRBJ1-2	TRBV5-1	CASSLNRGRTSNYGYTF	TGCGCCAGCAGCCTGAACAGGGGGCGAACATCTAACTATGGCTACACCTTC
-	many	TRBJ1-6	TRBV20-1	CSARVGSYNSPLHF	TGCAGTGCTAGAGTGGGCTCCTATAATTCACCCCTCCACTTT
-	-	TRBJ1-2	TRBV18	CASSPPGVYGYTF	TGTGCCAGCTCACCGCCAGGGGTCTATGGCTACACCTTC
TRBD1	-	TRBJ2-5	TRBV29-1	CSVKGAAETQYF	TGCAGCGTTAAGGGGGCCGCGGAGACCCAGTACTTC
-	many	TRBJ1-4	TRBV7-2	CASSLTPTNEKLFF	TGTGCCAGCAGCCTAACCCCAACTAATGAAAAACTGTTTTTT
-	many	TRBJ1-6	TRBV9	CASGSRDNYSPLHF	TGTGCCAGCGGCAGCCGGGACAACTATTCACCCCTCCACTTT
-	many	TRBJ1-1	TRBV20-1	CSARASVLDTEAFF	TGCAGTGCTAGAGCCTCGGTTTTGGACACTGAAGCTTTCTTT
-	many	TRBJ2-1	TRBV12-3/TRBV12-4	CASSLTQSSYNEQFF	TGTGCCAGCAGTTTAACCCAGAGCTCCTACAATGAGCAGTTCTTC
-	many	TRBJ2-2	TRBV5-1	CASSLAENLDTGELFF	TGCGCCAGCAGCTTGGCCGAGAACCTGGACACCGGGGAGCTGTTTTTT
-	many	TRBJ2-7	TRBV4-1	CASSQGNGAAYEQYF	TGCGCCAGCAGCCAAGGGAACGGGGCTGCTTACGAGCAGTACTTC
TRBD2	many	TRBJ2-3	TRBV13	CASSLRLAGSTDTQYF	TGTGCCAGCAGCCTCAGACTAGCGGGAAGCACAGATACGCAGTATTTT
-	many	TRBJ2-1	TRBV20-1	CSANRVNEQFF	TGCAGTGCCAACAGGGTCAATGAGCAGTTCTTC
TRBD1	many	TRBJ1-2	TRBV6-5	CASSYTPITGAGGYTF	TGTGCCAGCAGTTATACCCCCATAACAGGGGCGGGCGGCTACACCTTC
-	many	TRBJ2-3	TRBV2	CASSEPDGEDTQYF	TGTGCCAGCAGCGAGCCGGACGGGGAGGATACGCAGTATTTT